Below are 11 T cell receptor beta chains sequenced from a single sample in a study of cytomegalovirus exposure and HLA in healthy donors. The PCR had 60 Vbeta and 13 Jbeta primers. Clones were read by immunoSEQ multiplex PCR, and TCRdb kept only the in-frame ones, dropping some. Its table lists 45,000 to 60,000 clones. Sequencing was carried out using PBMCs. These receptors came from a woman aged 35 to 49 in good health and CMV-seronegative.

V gene TRBV28 combines with J gene TRBJ2-3, with 7 positions matching TRBD2. Germline V CDR1 and CDR2: MDHEN, SYDVKM. V trimming: 4 bases; J trimming: 3 bases; junction bases outside the gene matches: 10. The CDR3 covers 16 residues. The CDR3 bases are TGTGCCAGCAGTTATTTTGGCGGGGGTGCGACAGATACGCAGTATTTT. Protein sequence: CASSYFGGGATDTQYF. The full variable domain, rest sourced from reference TRBV28 and TRBJ2-3, is DVKVTQSSRYLVKRTGEKVFLECVQDMDHENMFWYRQDPGLGLRLIYFSYDVKMKEKGDIPEGYSVSREKKERFSLILESASTNQTSMYLCASSYFGGGATDTQYFGPGTRLTVL.

The chain joins TRBV5-8 to TRBJ1-5; 9 bases fit TRBD1. Germline V CDR1 and CDR2: SGHTS, YDEGEE. The CDR3 contains 15 residues. After removal of 4 bases from V and 6 bases from J, the junction contained 8 bases not matched to a gene. For the CDR3, the DNA is TGTGCCAGCAGCCGGGACAGGGTTCCCCGTCAGCCCCAGCATTTT. It specifies CASSRDRVPRQPQHF.

This chain uses TRBV7-3 with TRBJ2-2; 7 bases line up with TRBD2. Trimming at V came to 1 base and at J to 3 bases, leaving 2 bases not matched to a gene. The CDR3 is made up of 15 amino acids. Germline-derived CDR1 and CDR2 are SGHTA and FQGTGA. The CDR3 region is CASSLKGGDTGELFF. CDR3 coding DNA: TGTGCCAGCAGCTTAAAGGGAGGGGACACCGGGGAGCTGTTTTTT.

This chain connects TRBV30 to TRBJ2-5; TRBD2 matches 8 bases. The J call is uncertain, as TRBJ2-7 better fits the DNA end. CDR1 and CDR2 (germline): GTSNPN, SVGIG (reference sequence). The CDR3 contains 11 residues. CDR3 DNA sequence: TGTGCCTGGAGGCGGGGGGACGAGCAGTACTTC. Translation gives CAWRRGDEQYF.

This chain uses TRBV6-6 with TRBJ2-4; 12 bases agree with TRBD1. V lost 2 bases, J lost 7 bases, and 3 bases stayed unmatched. Germline V gene data show CDR1 as MNHNY and CDR2 as SVGAGI (reference sequence). The CDR3 is 15 amino acids. The DNA of the CDR3 is TGTGCCAGCAGTTACGCGGGACAGGGGGCGAACATTCAGTACTTC. It is translated as CASSYAGQGANIQYF.

The J gene is TRBJ1-2, the V gene TRBV4-3; tentatively, D is TRBD1 (5 bases). The germline V and J ends were trimmed by 1 base and 4 bases, with 7 bases remaining between them. The germline V gene encodes CDR1 LGHNA and CDR2 YSLEER. The CDR3 extends over 13 amino acids. CDR3 in amino acids: CASSQGQLYGYTF. The CDR3 nucleotides read TGCGCCAGCAGCCAAGGACAGCTCTATGGCTACACCTTC.

This chain connects TRBV7-9 to TRBJ2-7, with a possible D match to TRBD1 (6 bases). The CDR3 consists of 14 residues. Germline V gene lookup returns CDR1 SEHNR and CDR2 FQNEAQ (reference sequence). The germline V and J ends were trimmed by 5 bases and 3 bases, with 14 bases remaining between them. The CDR3 sequence is CASSPGTFFYEQYF. The CDR3 region has the DNA TGTGCCAGCAGCCCCGGGACATTCTTCTACGAGCAGTACTTC.

The chain employs TRBV6-1 and TRBJ1-1; no definite D call. V was clipped by 6 bases and J by 4 bases, with 15 bases between them. The CDR3 totals 14 residues. Germline CDR1 and CDR2: MNHNS and SASEGT. The chain's CDR3 is CASSQMRVGTEAFF. The CDR3, as DNA: TGTGCCAGCAGCCAGATGAGGGTGGGCACTGAAGCTTTCTTT.

The rearrangement links TRBV30 to TRBJ2-1; D tentatively reads TRBD1 or TRBD2 (5 bases each). This CDR3 spans 15 amino acids. The V and J ends lost 8 bases and 0 bases respectively, with 17 bases between them. The germline CDR1 and CDR2 sequences are GTSNPN and SVGIG (reference sequence). CDR3: CAGTHPSGSYNEQFF. In nucleotides, the CDR3 is TGTGCCGGGACCCACCCGAGCGGCTCCTACAATGAGCAGTTCTTC.

V usage is TRBV5-6 and J usage is TRBJ2-6; possible D gene TRBD2, 5 bases. The germline V gene has CDR1 SGHDT and CDR2 YYEEEE. The CDR3 totals 16 residues. Trimming shortened V by 2 bases and J by 0 bases, and 9 bases separated the two germline ends. This CDR3 reads CASSFWGASGANVLTF. Written as DNA, the CDR3 is TGTGCCAGCAGCTTCTGGGGAGCCTCTGGGGCCAACGTCCTGACTTTC. Variable domain in full (rest from reference TRBV5-6 and TRBJ2-6): DAGVTQSPTHLIKTRGQQVTLRCSPKSGHDTVSWYQQALGQGPQFIFQYYEEEERQRGNFPDRFSGHQFPNYSSELNVNALLLGDSALYLCASSFWGASGANVLTFGAGSRLTVL.

The chain employs TRBV11-2 and TRBJ2-5; D gene unclear. The germline V and J ends were trimmed by 3 bases and 4 bases, with 6 bases remaining between them. CDR3 length equals 12 residues. Germline lookup yields CDR1 SGHAT and CDR2 FQNNGV. The CDR3 loop reads CASSFFRETQYF. CDR3 sequence (DNA): TGTGCCAGCAGCTTCTTTAGAGAGACCCAGTACTTC. The full variable domain, rest sourced from reference TRBV11-2 and TRBJ2-5, is EAGVAQSPRYKIIEKRQSVAFWCNPISGHATLYWYQQILGQGPKLLIQFQNNGVVDDSQLPKDRFSAERLKGVDSTLKIQPAKLEDSAVYLCASSFFRETQYFGPGTRLLVL.